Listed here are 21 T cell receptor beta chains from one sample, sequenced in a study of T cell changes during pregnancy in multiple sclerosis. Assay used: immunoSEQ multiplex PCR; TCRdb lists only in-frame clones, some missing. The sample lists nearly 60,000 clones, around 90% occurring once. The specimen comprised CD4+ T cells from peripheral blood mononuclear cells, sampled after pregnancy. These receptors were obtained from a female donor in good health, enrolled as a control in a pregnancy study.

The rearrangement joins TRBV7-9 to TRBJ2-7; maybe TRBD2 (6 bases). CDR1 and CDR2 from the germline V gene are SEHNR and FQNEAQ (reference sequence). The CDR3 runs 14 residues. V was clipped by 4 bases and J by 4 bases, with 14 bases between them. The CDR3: CASSSTGTLYEQYF. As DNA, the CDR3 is TGTGCCAGCAGCTCCACCGGGACTTTGTACGAGCAGTACTTC.

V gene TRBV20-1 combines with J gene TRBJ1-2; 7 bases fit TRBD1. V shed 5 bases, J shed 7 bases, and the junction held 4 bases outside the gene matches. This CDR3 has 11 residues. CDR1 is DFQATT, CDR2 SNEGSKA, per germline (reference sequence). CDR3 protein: CSALGQAGYTF. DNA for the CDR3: TGCAGTGCTCTTGGACAGGCTGGCTACACCTTC.

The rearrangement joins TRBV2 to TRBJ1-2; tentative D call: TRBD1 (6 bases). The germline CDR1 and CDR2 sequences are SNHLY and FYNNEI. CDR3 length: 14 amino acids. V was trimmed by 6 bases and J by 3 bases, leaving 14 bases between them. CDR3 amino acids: CASRGRDNYYGYTF. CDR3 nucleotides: TGTGCCAGCAGGGGCCGGGACAACTACTATGGCTACACCTTC.

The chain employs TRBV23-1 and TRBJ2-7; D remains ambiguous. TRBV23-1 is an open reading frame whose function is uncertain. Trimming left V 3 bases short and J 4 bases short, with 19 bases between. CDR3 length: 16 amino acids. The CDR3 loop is CASSHRGSPNPYEQYF. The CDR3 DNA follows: TGCGCCAGCAGTCATCGAGGATCCCCCAACCCTTACGAGCAGTACTTC.

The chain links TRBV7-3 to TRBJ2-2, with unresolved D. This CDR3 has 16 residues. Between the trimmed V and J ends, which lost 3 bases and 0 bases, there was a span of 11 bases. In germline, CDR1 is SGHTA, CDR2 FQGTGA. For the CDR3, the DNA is TGTGCCAGCAGCTTGAATTCACAAGCGAACACCGGGGAGCTGTTTTTT. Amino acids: CASSLNSQANTGELFF.

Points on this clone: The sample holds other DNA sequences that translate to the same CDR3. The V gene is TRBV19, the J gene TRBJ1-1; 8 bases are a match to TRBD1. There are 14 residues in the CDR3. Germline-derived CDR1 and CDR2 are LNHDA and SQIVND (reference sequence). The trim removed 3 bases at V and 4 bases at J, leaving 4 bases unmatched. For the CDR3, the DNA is TGTGCCAGTAGTATCCAGGGGGCGCCCACTGAAGCTTTCTTT. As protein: CASSIQGAPTEAFF.

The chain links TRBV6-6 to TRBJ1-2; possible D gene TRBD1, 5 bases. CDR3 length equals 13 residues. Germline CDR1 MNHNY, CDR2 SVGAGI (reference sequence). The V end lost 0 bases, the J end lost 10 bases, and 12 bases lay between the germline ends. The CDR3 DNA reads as TGTGCCAGCAGTTACTCCCGGGGGGTTGACTACACCTTC. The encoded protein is CASSYSRGVDYTF.

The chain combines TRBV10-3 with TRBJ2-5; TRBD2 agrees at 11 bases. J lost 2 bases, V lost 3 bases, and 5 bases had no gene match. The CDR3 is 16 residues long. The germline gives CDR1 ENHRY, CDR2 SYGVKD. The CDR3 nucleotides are TGTGCCATCAGTGACCCGACTAGCGGGGATCAAGAGACCCAGTACTTC. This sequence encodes CAISDPTSGDQETQYF.

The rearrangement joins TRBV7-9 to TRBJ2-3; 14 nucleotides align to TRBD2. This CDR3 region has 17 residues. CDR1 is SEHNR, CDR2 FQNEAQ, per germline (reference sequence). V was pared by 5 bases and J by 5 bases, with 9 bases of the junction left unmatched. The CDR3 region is CASSKGLAGEQQDTQYF. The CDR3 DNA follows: TGTGCCAGCAGCAAGGGACTAGCGGGGGAACAGCAAGATACGCAGTATTTT.

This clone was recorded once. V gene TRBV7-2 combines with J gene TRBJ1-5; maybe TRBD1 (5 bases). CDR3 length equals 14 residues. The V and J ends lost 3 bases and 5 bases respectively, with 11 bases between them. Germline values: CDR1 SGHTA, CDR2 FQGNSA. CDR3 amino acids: CASSLARDYQPQHF. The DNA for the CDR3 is TGTGCCAGCAGCTTGGCCAGGGACTATCAGCCCCAGCATTTT.

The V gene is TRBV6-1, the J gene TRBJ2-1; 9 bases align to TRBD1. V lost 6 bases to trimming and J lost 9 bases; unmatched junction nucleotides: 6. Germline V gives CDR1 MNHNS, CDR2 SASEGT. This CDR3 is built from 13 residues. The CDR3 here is CASRGTGWGEQFF. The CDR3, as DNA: TGTGCCAGCAGGGGGACAGGGTGGGGTGAGCAGTTCTTC.

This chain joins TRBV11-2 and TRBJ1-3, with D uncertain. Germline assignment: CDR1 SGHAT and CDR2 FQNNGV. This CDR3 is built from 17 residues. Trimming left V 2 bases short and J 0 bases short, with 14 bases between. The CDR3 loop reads CASSLNPTAFSGNTIYF. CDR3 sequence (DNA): TGTGCCAGCAGCTTAAACCCGACTGCTTTCTCTGGAAACACCATATATTTT.

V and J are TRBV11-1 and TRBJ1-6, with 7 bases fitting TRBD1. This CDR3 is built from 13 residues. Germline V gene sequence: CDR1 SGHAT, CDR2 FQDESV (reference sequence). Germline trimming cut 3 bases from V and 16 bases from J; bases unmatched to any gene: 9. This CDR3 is CASSFGQAEFLHF. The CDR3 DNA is TGTGCCAGCAGCTTCGGACAGGCTGAATTTCTCCACTTT.

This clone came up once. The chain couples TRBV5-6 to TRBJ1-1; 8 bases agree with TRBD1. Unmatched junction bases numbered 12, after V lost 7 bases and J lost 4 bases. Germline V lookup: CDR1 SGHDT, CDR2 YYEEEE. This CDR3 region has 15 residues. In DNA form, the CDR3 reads TGTGCCAGCGGGATAGGGACAGGTGGGGCCACTGAAGCTTTCTTT. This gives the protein CASGIGTGGATEAFF.

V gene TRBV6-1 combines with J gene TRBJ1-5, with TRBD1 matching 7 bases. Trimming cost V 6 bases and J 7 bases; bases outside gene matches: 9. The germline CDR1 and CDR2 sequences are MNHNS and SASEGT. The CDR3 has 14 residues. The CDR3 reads CASSPRQGSQPQHF. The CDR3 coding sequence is TGTGCCAGCAGCCCAAGACAGGGCAGCCAGCCCCAGCATTTT.

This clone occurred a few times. DNA of the CDR3: TGTGCTAGTGGTTTAGGTCAGGGGGATAGGAACACTGAAGCTTTCTTT. It yields the protein CASGLGQGDRNTEAFF. The V call is TRBV12-5, the J call TRBJ1-1; 7 nucleotides match TRBD1. V trimming: 3 bases; J trimming: 1 base; junction bases outside the gene matches: 8. Germline V gene lookup returns CDR1 LGHNT and CDR2 FRNRAP. The CDR3 totals 16 residues.

The CDR3 loop is CASTLGGIDQPQHF. The CDR3 region has the DNA TGTGCCAGCACCCTGGGGGGTATCGATCAGCCCCAGCATTTT. The J gene is TRBJ1-5, the V gene TRBV5-5; the D gene is possibly TRBD1 (5 bases). Trimming stripped 6 bases from V and 5 bases from J, with 15 bases between. This CDR3 has 14 residues. Germline values: CDR1 SGHKS, CDR2 YYEKEE (reference sequence).

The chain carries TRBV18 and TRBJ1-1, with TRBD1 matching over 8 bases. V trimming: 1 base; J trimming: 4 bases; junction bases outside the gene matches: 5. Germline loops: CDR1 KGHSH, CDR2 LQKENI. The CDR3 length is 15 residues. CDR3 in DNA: TGTGCCAGCTCACCACGGACAGGGCCGGGCACTGAAGCTTTCTTT. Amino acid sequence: CASSPRTGPGTEAFF. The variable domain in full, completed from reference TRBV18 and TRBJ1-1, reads NAGVMQNPRHLVRRRGQEARLRCSPMKGHSHVYWYRQLPEEGLKFMVYLQKENIIDESGMPKERFSAEFPKEGPSILRIQQVVRGDSAAYFCASSPRTGPGTEAFFGQGTRLTVV.

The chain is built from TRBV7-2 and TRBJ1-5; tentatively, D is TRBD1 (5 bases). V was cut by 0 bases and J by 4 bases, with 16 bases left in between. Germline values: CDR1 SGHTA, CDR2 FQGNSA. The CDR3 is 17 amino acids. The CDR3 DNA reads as TGTGCCAGCAGCTTAGCGGGGAGGGGAGTAGCAAATCAGCCCCAGCATTTT. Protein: CASSLAGRGVANQPQHF.

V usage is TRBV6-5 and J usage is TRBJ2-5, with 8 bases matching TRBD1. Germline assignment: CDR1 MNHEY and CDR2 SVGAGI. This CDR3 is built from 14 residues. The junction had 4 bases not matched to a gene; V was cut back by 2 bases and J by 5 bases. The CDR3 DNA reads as TGTGCCAGCAGTTACGCAGGGGACAGGGAGACCCAGTACTTC. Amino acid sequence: CASSYAGDRETQYF.

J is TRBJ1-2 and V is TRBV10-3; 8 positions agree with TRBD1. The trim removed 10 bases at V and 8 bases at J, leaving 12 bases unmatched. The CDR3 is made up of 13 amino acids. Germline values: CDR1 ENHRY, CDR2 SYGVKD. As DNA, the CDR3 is TGTGCCACCGAGGAAGACAGGGGAAAGGGCTACACCTTC. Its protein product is CATEEDRGKGYTF.